This T cell receptor beta chain was sequenced in a study of regulatory T cells in long-lasting Graves disease. Study findings and constraints: The number of shared public clonotypes was higher in persistent patients (more than 2,500) than new patients (966). Accuracy may have suffered from the small sample size.

Investigators prepared the TCR beta libraries by applying iRepertoire HTBI primers and Arm-PCR of CDR3 regions. Authors' analysis steps: Sequenced samples collectively carried around 60 TRBV and 14 TRBJ segments. TCRdb processed the multiplex PCR reads anew with MiXCR; each CDR3 protein has one entry. TCRdb's processing, not the study's, gives the V and J calls here. The repertoire holds about 290,000 distinct CDR3 sequences, with roughly a fifth as singletons. A word on this clonotype: Its target is not known.

Time point in this sample: persistent/refractory GD, antithyroid drugs over 5 years with positive TRAb. PBMC RNA served as the TCR library source. Those enrolled as patients came out of an endocrinology department in Xi'an, China. This TCR derives from a female donor with Graves disease. The material sequenced was peripheral blood mononuclear cells (PBMCs), taken when the disease was refractory, from a patient treated with antithyroid drugs.

The CDR3 loop reads CAWRADRPGYTF. In DNA, the CDR3 is TGTGCCTGGAGGGCAGACAGACCTGGCTACACCTTC. The V and J genes are TRBV30 and TRBJ1-2; D might be TRBD1 (5 bases). This CDR3 contains 12 residues. Germline assignment: CDR1 GTSNPN and CDR2 SVGIG (reference sequence). V dropped 3 bases and J dropped 7 bases, with 12 bases sitting between them.